This TCR beta chain derives from a study of OX40 agonist ivuxolimab in advanced cancers. The CDR3 contains 13 residues. Per the germline V gene, CDR1 is MGHDK and CDR2 is SYGVNS. V was trimmed by 8 bases and J by 7 bases, leaving 14 bases between them. Worth noting for this clone: Its antigen is still unknown.

Study results and caveats: Partial responders at 0.1-3.0 mg/kg showed near-lowest clonal expansion.

Sequencing used immunoSEQ multiplex PCR; TCRdb keeps in-frame clones, though not all of them. This table has 30,000 to 35,000 clones, 65% to 75% appearing once. The clonotype comes from an adult with an advanced solid tumor such as melanoma, head and neck, liver or kidney cancer. Specimen: CD4+ or CD8+ T cells sorted from blood, collected in a trial of the OX40 agonist ivuxolimab. V gene TRBV25-1 combines with J gene TRBJ1-4; D is uncertain. In DNA form, the CDR3 reads TGTGCCAGCGGTTCCGGAGCCTCTGAAAAACTGTTTTTT. As protein: CASGSGASEKLFF.